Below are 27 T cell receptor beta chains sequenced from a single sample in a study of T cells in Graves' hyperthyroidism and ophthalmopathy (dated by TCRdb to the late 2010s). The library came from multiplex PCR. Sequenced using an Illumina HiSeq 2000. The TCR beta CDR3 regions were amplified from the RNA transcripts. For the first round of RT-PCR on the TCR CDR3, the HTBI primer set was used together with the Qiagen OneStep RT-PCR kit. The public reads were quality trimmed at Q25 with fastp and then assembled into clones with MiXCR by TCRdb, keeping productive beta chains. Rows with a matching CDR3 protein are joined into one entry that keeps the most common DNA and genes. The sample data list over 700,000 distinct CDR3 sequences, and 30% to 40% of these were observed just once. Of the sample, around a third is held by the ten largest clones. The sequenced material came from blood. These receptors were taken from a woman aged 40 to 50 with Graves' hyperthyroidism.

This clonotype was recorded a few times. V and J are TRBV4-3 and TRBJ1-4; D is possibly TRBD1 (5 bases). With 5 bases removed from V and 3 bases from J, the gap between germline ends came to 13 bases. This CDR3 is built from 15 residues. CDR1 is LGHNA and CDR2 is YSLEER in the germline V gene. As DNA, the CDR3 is TGCGCCAGCAGCTTAGACAGTTCGGCTAATGAAAAACTGTTTTTT. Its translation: CASSLDSSANEKLFF.

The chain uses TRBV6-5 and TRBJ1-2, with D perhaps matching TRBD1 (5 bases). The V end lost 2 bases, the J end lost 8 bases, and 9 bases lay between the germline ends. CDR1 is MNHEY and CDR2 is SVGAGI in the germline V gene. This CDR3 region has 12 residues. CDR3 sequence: CASSYSEGGYTF. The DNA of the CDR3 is TGTGCCAGCAGTTACAGCGAGGGGGGCTACACCTTC.

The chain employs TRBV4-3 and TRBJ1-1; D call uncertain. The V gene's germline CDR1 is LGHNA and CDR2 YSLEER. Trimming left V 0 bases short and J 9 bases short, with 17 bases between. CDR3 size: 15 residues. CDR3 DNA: TGCGCCAGCAGCCAAGATCCCTCTAATTGGGTCAAAGCTTTCTTT. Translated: CASSQDPSNWVKAFF.

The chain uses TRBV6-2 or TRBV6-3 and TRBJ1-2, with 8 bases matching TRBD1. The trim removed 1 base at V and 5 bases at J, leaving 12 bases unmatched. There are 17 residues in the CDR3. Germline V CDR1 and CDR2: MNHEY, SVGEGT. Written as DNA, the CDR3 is TGTGCCAGCAGTTACTGGGACAGGTACCAGACGGCGTATGGCTACACCTTC. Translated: CASSYWDRYQTAYGYTF.

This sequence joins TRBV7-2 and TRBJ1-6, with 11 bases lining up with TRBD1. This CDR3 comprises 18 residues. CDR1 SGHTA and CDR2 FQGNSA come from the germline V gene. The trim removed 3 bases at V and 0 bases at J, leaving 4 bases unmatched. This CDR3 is CASSFGTGGSSYNSPLHF. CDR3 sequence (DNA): TGTGCCAGCAGCTTCGGGACAGGGGGAAGCTCCTATAATTCACCCCTCCACTTT.

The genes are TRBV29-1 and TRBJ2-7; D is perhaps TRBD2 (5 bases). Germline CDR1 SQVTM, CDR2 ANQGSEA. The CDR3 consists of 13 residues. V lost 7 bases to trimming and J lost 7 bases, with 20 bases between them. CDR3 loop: CSALHGVRNEQYF. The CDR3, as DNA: TGCAGCGCCCTGCACGGGGTTCGTAATGAGCAGTACTTC.

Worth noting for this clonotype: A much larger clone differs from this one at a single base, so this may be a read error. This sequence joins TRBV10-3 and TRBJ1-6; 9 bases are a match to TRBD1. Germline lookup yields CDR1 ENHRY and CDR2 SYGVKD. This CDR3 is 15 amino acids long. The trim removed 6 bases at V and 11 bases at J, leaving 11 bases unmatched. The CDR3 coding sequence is TGTGCCATCAGCCCTGGGACAGGGTTGGAGGCACCCCTCCACTTT. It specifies CAISPGTGLEAPLHF.

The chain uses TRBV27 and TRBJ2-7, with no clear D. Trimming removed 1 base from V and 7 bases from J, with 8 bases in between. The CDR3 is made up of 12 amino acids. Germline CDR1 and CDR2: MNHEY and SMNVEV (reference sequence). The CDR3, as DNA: TGTGCCAGCAGTTTATTAGGTCGTGAGCAGTACTTC. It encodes CASSLLGREQYF.

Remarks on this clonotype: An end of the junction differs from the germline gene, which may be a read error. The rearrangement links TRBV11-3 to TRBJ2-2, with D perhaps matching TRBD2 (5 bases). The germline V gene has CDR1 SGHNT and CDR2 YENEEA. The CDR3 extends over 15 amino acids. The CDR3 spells CASSFYGENTGKLFF. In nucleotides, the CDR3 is TGTGCCAGCAGCTTTTACGGGGAAAACACCGGGAAGCTGTTTTTT.

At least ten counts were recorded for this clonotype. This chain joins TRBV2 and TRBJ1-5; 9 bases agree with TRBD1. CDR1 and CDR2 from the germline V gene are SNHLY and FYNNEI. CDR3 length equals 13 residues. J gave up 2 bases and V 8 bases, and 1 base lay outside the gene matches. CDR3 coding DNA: TGTGCCAGCGGGGACAGGGGCAATCAGCCCCAGCATTTT. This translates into CASGDRGNQPQHF.

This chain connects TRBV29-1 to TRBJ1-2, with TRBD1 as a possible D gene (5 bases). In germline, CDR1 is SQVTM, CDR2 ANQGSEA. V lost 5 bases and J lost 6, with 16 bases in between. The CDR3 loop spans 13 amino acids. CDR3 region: CSVHPSRGHGYTF. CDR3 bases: TGCAGCGTTCACCCCTCTAGGGGACATGGCTACACCTTC. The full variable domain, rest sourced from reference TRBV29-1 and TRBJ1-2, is SAVISQKPSRDICQRGTSLTIQCQVDSQVTMMFWYRQQPGQSLTLIATANQGSEATYESGFVIDKFPISRPNLTFSTLTVSNMSPEDSSIYLCSVHPSRGHGYTFGSGTRLTVV.

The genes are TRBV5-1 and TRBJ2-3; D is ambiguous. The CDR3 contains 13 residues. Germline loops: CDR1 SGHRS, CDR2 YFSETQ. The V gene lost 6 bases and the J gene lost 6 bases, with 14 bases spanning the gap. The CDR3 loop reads CASKSTMGDTQYF. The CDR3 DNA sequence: TGCGCCAGCAAATCAACTATGGGGGATACGCAGTATTTT.

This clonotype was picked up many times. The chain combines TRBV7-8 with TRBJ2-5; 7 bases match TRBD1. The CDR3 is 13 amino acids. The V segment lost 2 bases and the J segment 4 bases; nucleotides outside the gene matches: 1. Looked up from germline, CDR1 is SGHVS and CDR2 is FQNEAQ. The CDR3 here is CASSLPGGETQYF. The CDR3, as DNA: TGTGCCAGCAGCTTACCAGGGGGAGAGACCCAGTACTTC.

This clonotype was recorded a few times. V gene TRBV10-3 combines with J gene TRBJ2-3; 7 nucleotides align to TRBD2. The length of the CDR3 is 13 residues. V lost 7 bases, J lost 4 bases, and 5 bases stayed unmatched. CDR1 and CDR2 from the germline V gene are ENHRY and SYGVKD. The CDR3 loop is CAIIGGSSDTQYF. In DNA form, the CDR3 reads TGTGCCATCATCGGCGGGAGCTCAGATACGCAGTATTTT.

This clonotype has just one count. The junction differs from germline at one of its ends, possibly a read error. The CDR3, as DNA: TGTGCCAGTACTCTGACAGGGAACGCTGAAGCTTTCTTT. Translating gives CASTLTGNAEAFF. The rearrangement joins TRBV19 to TRBJ1-1, with TRBD1 matching 7 bases. The CDR3 runs 13 residues. Germline V lookup: CDR1 LNHDA, CDR2 SQIVND (reference sequence).

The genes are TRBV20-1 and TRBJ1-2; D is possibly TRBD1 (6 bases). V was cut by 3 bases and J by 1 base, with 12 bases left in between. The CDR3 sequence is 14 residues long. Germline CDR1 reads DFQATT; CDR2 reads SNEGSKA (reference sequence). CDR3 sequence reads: CSARSGGNNYGYTF. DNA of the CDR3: TGCAGTGCTAGGTCCGGGGGCAATAACTATGGCTACACCTTC.

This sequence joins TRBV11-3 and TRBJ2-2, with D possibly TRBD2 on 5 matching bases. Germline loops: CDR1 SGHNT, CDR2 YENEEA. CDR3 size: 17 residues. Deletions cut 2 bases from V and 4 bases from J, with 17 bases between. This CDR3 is CASSLTSSGLLTGELFF. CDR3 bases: TGTGCCAGCAGCTTAACCTCAAGCGGCCTACTCACCGGGGAGCTGTTTTTT.

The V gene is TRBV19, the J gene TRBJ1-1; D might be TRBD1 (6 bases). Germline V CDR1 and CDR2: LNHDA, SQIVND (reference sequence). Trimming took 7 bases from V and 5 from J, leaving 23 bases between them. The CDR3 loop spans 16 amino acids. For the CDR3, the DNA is TGTGCCAGTAATCCTCGGGCGGGGGGCAGAGGGACTGAAGCTTTCTTT. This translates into CASNPRAGGRGTEAFF. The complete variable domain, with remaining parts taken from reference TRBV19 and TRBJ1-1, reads DGGITQSPKYLFRKEGQNVTLSCEQNLNHDAMYWYRQDPGQGLRLIYYSQIVNDFQKGDIAEGYSVSREKKESFPLTVTSAQKNPTAFYLCASNPRAGGRGTEAFFGQGTRLTVV.

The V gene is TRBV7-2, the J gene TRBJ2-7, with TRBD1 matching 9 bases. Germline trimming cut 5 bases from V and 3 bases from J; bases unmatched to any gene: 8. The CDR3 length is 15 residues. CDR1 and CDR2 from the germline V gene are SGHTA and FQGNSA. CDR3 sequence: CASSPGTGTFYEQYF. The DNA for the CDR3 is TGTGCCAGCAGCCCAGGGACAGGGACGTTCTACGAGCAGTACTTC.

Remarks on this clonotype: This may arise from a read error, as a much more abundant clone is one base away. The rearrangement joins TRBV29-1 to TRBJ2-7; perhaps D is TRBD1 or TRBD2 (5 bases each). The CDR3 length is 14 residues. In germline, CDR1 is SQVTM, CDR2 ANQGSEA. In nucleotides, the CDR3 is TGCAGCGTTCGGGTTGGGACCGCTACCTACGAGCAGCACTTC. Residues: CSVRVGTATYEQHF.

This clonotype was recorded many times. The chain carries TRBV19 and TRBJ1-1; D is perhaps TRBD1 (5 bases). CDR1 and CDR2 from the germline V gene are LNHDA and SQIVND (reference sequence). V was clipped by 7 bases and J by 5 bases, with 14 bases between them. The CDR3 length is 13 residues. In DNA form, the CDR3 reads TGTGCCAGTAAGCGGCAGGGAGGGACTGAAGCTTTCTTT. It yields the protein CASKRQGGTEAFF.

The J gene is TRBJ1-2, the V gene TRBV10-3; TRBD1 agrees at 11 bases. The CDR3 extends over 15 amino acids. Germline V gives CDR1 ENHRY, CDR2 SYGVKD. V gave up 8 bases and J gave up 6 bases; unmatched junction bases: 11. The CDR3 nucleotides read TGTGCCATCCGACAAGGCGGACAGGGGGCTGATGGCTACACCTTC. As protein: CAIRQGGQGADGYTF.

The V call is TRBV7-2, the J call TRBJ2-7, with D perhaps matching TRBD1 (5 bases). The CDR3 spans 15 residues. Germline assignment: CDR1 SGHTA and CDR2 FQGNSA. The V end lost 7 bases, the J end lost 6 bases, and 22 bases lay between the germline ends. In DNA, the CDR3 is TGTGCCAGCACCCCCTATTTCAGGGATGGGGTCGAGCAGTACTTC. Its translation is CASTPYFRDGVEQYF.

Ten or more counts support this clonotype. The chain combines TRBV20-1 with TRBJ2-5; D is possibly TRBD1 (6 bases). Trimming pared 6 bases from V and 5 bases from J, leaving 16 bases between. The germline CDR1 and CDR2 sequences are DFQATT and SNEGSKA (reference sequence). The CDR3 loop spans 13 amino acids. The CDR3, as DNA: TGCAGTGCCCCTCAGGGGTCACGGGAGACCCAGTACTTC. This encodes CSAPQGSRETQYF.

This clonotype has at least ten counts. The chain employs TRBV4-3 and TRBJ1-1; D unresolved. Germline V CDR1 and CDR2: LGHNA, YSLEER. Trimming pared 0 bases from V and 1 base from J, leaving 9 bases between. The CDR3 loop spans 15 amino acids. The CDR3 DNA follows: TGCGCCAGCAGCCAAGATACGGGAGCGAACACTGAAGCTTTCTTT. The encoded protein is CASSQDTGANTEAFF.

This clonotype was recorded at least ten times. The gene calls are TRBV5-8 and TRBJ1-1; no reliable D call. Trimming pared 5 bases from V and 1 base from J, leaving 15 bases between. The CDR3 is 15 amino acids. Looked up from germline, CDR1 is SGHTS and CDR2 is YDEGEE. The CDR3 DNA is TGTGCCAGCAGTTATTCCCAGGTGACGAACACTGAAGCTTTCTTT. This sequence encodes CASSYSQVTNTEAFF.

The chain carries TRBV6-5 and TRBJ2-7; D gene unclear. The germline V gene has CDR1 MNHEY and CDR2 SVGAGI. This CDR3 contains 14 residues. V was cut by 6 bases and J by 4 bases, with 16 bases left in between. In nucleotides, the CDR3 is TGTGCCAGCAGCGACAACGTGGCCTTATACGAGCAGTACTTC. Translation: CASSDNVALYEQYF.